A single sample gave rise to the 18 T cell receptor beta chains below, sequenced in a study of cytomegalovirus exposure and HLA in healthy donors. PCR was performed using 60 Vbeta and 13 Jbeta primers. Method: immunoSEQ multiplex PCR; TCRdb's copy keeps in-frame clones and lacks some. The table records about 62,000 clones, over 60% of them present only once. The material sequenced was PBMCs. The receptor source for this set is a woman under 40 in good health and CMV-seronegative.

Of note for this clone: At one end, the junction sequence differs from germline, possibly due to a read error. The chain couples TRBV19 to TRBJ1-1, with TRBD1 as a possible D gene (6 bases). This CDR3 is 14 amino acids long. The V gene's germline CDR1 is LNHDA and CDR2 SQIVND (reference sequence). CDR3 sequence: CASSLEDRNTEAFF. As DNA, the CDR3 is TGTGCCAGTAGTCTAGAGGACAGGAACACTGAAGCTTTCTTT.

This clone appeared a few times. The chain joins TRBV18 to TRBJ2-5; 7 bases align to TRBD1. Germline trimming cut 4 bases from V and 5 bases from J; bases unmatched to any gene: 10. The CDR3 has 15 residues. Per germline, CDR1 KGHSH and CDR2 LQKENI. The DNA of the CDR3 is TGTGCCAGCTCACTCCGACAGGGAAGGGGGGAGACCCAGTACTTC. Residues: CASSLRQGRGETQYF. The full variable domain, in which reference TRBV18 and TRBJ2-5 provide the parts outside the CDR3, is NAGVMQNPRHLVRRRGQEARLRCSPMKGHSHVYWYRQLPEEGLKFMVYLQKENIIDESGMPKERFSAEFPKEGPSILRIQQVVRGDSAAYFCASSLRQGRGETQYFGPGTRLLVL.

The gene calls are TRBV21-1 and TRBJ2-2; the table names TRBD2, a call not compared with the DNA. TRBV21-1 is annotated as a pseudogene. The CDR3 has 18 amino acids. The CDR3 region is CASSKAILAGDNTGELFF. In DNA, the CDR3 is TGTGCCAGCAGCAAAGCGATACTAGCGGGCGATAACACCGGGGAGCTGTTTTTT.

The chain joins TRBV28 to TRBJ2-3; 8 nucleotides line up with TRBD1. The CDR3 totals 18 residues. After removal of 1 base from V and 2 bases from J, the junction contained 11 bases not matched to a gene. Germline CDR1 MDHEN, CDR2 SYDVKM. The CDR3 here is CASSLFFRGPLPTDTQYF. Written as DNA, the CDR3 is TGTGCCAGCAGTTTATTCTTCAGGGGGCCCCTCCCCACAGATACGCAGTATTTT.

This chain connects TRBV5-4 to TRBJ1-1, with TRBD1 matching over 8 bases. The CDR3 totals 17 residues. The V and J ends lost 2 bases and 5 bases, in that order; junction bases with no gene match: 14. The germline gives CDR1 SGHNT, CDR2 YYREEE (reference sequence). The CDR3 DNA is TGTGCCAGCAGCTTACCTATGCCGCAGGGGGCTGAAACTGAAGCTTTCTTT. Its translation: CASSLPMPQGAETEAFF.

This chain joins TRBV28 and TRBJ1-1; 9 nucleotides match TRBD1. The CDR3 loop spans 15 amino acids. Germline V gene data show CDR1 as MDHEN and CDR2 as SYDVKM. The trim removed 3 bases at V and 7 bases at J, leaving 9 bases unmatched. The DNA of the CDR3 is TGTGCCAGCAGTTTCAAGGACAGGGGTACACGTGAAGCTTTCTTT. Protein sequence: CASSFKDRGTREAFF.

V usage is TRBV27 and J usage is TRBJ2-2; 8 positions match TRBD2. This CDR3 spans 15 amino acids. The V gene's germline CDR1 is MNHEY and CDR2 SMNVEV (reference sequence). With 3 bases clipped from V and 8 bases from J, the junction kept 8 bases outside the gene matches. The CDR3 DNA sequence: TGTGCCAGCAGTTTCCAGCGGGAGTGGAGGGGGGAGCTGTTTTTT. Translating it yields CASSFQREWRGELFF.

This clone showed up just once. The chain couples TRBV5-8 to TRBJ2-3; a possible D gene is TRBD1 (6 bases). Germline values: CDR1 SGHTS, CDR2 YDEGEE. V shed 4 bases and J shed 2 bases, with 20 bases lying between them. The CDR3 is made up of 17 amino acids. CDR3: CASSPGQGTGPTDTQYF. CDR3 DNA: TGTGCCAGCAGCCCGGGGCAGGGGACGGGCCCCACAGATACGCAGTATTTT.

The genes are TRBV29-1 and TRBJ1-1; 7 positions match TRBD1. The CDR3 contains 13 residues. With V trimmed by 6 bases and J by 0 bases, 4 bases remained unmatched. CDR1 is SQVTM, CDR2 ANQGSEA, per germline. CDR3 sequence: CSVTGRMNTEAFF. CDR3 nucleotides: TGCAGCGTGACAGGGAGAATGAACACTGAAGCTTTCTTT.

This clone has just a few counts. CDR3 coding DNA: TGTGCCAGCAGCTTAATGGGGGAGGGGAGTAATGAGCAGTTCTTC. Translated, it gives CASSLMGEGSNEQFF. The chain links TRBV11-3 to TRBJ2-1, with 7 nucleotides matching TRBD2. Trimming took 2 bases from V and 7 from J; bases not matched to a gene: 8. The CDR3 has 15 amino acids. CDR1 is SGHNT and CDR2 is YENEEA in the germline V gene.

The V gene is TRBV5-4, the J gene TRBJ2-7; 7 positions match TRBD1. This CDR3 has 14 residues. The J segment lost 1 base and the V segment lost 2 bases, leaving 3 bases of the junction unmatched. The germline CDR1 and CDR2 sequences are SGHNT and YYREEE (reference sequence). The CDR3 coding sequence is TGTGCCAGCAGCTTACGACAGGGATCCTACGAGCAGTACTTC. Translation gives CASSLRQGSYEQYF.

The V and J genes are TRBV18 and TRBJ2-3; D may be TRBD2 (5 bases). The V gene's germline CDR1 is KGHSH and CDR2 LQKENI. The CDR3 extends over 13 amino acids. Between the trimmed V and J ends, which lost 3 bases and 4 bases, there was a span of 8 bases. Here the CDR3 reads CASSPSGADTQYF. CDR3 in DNA: TGTGCCAGCTCACCGAGCGGCGCAGATACGCAGTATTTT.

This rearrangement joins TRBV11-2 to TRBJ2-5, with D hard to call. CDR3 length equals 14 residues. V was trimmed by 1 base and J by 2 bases, leaving 8 bases between them. CDR1 is SGHAT, CDR2 FQNNGV, per germline. The DNA of the CDR3 is TGTGCCAGCAGCTTAGGATCGGTACAAGAGACCCAGTACTTC. Protein sequence: CASSLGSVQETQYF.

The CDR3 protein is CASSRTGMSTEAFF. CDR3 bases: TGTGCCAGCAGCCGGACAGGGATGAGCACTGAAGCTTTCTTT. The V call is TRBV7-8, the J call TRBJ1-1, with 8 bases that match TRBD1. From germline, CDR1 is SGHVS and CDR2 FQNEAQ. The CDR3 covers 14 residues. Losses at the gene ends were 5 bases for V and 4 bases for J; bases not matched to a gene: 6.

This rearrangement joins TRBV28 to TRBJ1-1; tentatively, D is TRBD1 (6 bases). Germline-derived CDR1 and CDR2 are MDHEN and SYDVKM. V was clipped by 2 bases and J by 5 bases, with 12 bases between them. This CDR3 region has 14 residues. The CDR3 spells CASSLGRGRTEAFF. The CDR3 nucleotides read TGTGCCAGCAGTTTAGGGCGGGGGCGGACTGAAGCTTTCTTT.

The V gene is TRBV18, the J gene TRBJ1-1; 10 bases are shared with TRBD1. The CDR3 is 16 residues long. With V trimmed by 6 bases and J by 4 bases, 11 bases remained unmatched. The germline CDR1 and CDR2 sequences are KGHSH and LQKENI. In DNA, the CDR3 is TGTGCCAGCTCCCCCGGGACAGGGGTTTTAGGCACTGAAGCTTTCTTT. Its protein product is CASSPGTGVLGTEAFF.

This chain links TRBV18 with TRBJ2-7; possibly TRBD1 for D (6 bases). CDR1 is KGHSH, CDR2 LQKENI, per germline. CDR3 length: 13 residues. V was shortened by 5 bases and J by 2 bases, with 10 bases between the two germline ends. Here the CDR3 reads CASSLDRAYEQYF. The CDR3 DNA is TGTGCCAGCTCATTGGACAGAGCCTACGAGCAGTACTTC.

The genes are TRBV28 and TRBJ2-7; maybe TRBD1 (6 bases). The V end was cut by 6 bases, the J end by 5 bases, with 14 bases between. Per germline, CDR1 MDHEN and CDR2 SYDVKM. The CDR3 is 13 residues long. CDR3: CASSRTVLNEQYF. CDR3 DNA sequence: TGTGCCAGCAGCCGGACAGTTCTCAACGAGCAGTACTTC. Full variable domain (outside the CDR3, taken from reference TRBV28 and TRBJ2-7): DVKVTQSSRYLVKRTGEKVFLECVQDMDHENMFWYRQDPGLGLRLIYFSYDVKMKEKGDIPEGYSVSREKKERFSLILESASTNQTSMYLCASSRTVLNEQYFGPGTRLTVT.